These 20 T cell receptor beta chains share one sample of origin, sequenced in a study of blood T cells in healthy people across ages. A second 7 to 11 cycle PCR used barcoded and J-beta primers. One entry per CDR3 protein results from TCRdb running MiXCR on the 5' RACE reads. The sample has about 1.7 million distinct CDR3 sequences, under 30% seen once. Sample: blood. The origin of the receptors is a young woman in good health.

Only a few counts were recorded for this clonotype. The chain links TRBV7-6 to TRBJ1-5, with D possibly matching TRBD1 (6 bases). The ends were cut back, 1 base at V and 4 bases at J, with 8 bases in the middle. CDR1 is SGHVS and CDR2 is FNYEAQ in the germline V gene. The CDR3 is 14 amino acids. The CDR3 nucleotides are TGTGCCAGCAGCTTAGGGGGGGCGAATCAGCCCCAGCATTTT. This encodes CASSLGGANQPQHF.

This clonotype has a handful of counts. The rearrangement uses TRBV20-1 and TRBJ2-3; D gene ambiguous. The CDR3 is 15 amino acids. The germline V gene encodes CDR1 DFQATT and CDR2 SNEGSKA (reference sequence). Trimming removed 6 bases at V and 3 bases at J, with 19 bases between. CDR3 DNA sequence: TGCAGTGCCAGTGACCCTGGTATTCCGACAGATACGCAGTATTTT. Its translation: CSASDPGIPTDTQYF.

About this clonotype: A read error is possible here, since a much larger clone lies one base away. This sequence joins TRBV5-1 and TRBJ2-1, with 7 bases fitting TRBD2. Germline assignment: CDR1 SGHRS and CDR2 YFSETQ. This CDR3 has 14 residues. Trimming cost V 3 bases and J 10 bases; bases outside gene matches: 10. CDR3 coding DNA: TGCGCCAGCAGCTGGAGCGGGGCGAACTACGAGCAGTTCTTC. Its translation is CASSWSGANYEQFF.

This clonotype was counted a few times. V is TRBV4-1 and J is TRBJ2-5; 8 bases line up with TRBD2. CDR3 length: 15 amino acids. The V and J ends lost 1 base and 5 bases, in that order; junction bases with no gene match: 6. From germline, CDR1 is MGHRA and CDR2 YSYEKL. The CDR3 loop reads CASSQVAGGVETQYF. The CDR3 nucleotides are TGCGCCAGCAGCCAAGTCGCGGGGGGTGTGGAGACCCAGTACTTC.

About this clonotype: Just one base apart from a much larger clone, this may be a read error. For the CDR3, the DNA is TGTGCCAGCAGCTTAGCCGGGACTAGCGGGAGGGTCATTGGAGAGCAGTACTTC. Translation gives CASSLAGTSGRVIGEQYF. V gene TRBV7-2 combines with J gene TRBJ2-7, with 16 bases identical to TRBD2. The CDR3 is 18 residues long. Germline V gene lookup returns CDR1 SGHTA and CDR2 FQGNSA. V dropped 0 bases and J dropped 7; count of bases not matched to a gene: 9.

This clonotype has just a few counts. The chain recombines TRBV6-5 with TRBJ2-7; 11 bases are a match to TRBD2. The germline gives CDR1 MNHEY, CDR2 SVGAGI. V was clipped by 5 bases and J by 2 bases; unmatched bases: 5. This CDR3 has 15 residues. The CDR3 bases are TGTGCCAGCAGTCGCGGGACTAGCGGAACCTACGAGCAGTACTTC. This encodes CASSRGTSGTYEQYF.

This clonotype was seen a handful of times. This chain joins TRBV7-8 and TRBJ2-3, with TRBD2 matching over 9 bases. The CDR3 is 17 residues long. With V trimmed by 6 bases and J by 4 bases, 14 bases remained unmatched. Germline V CDR1 and CDR2: SGHVS, FQNEAQ. The CDR3 DNA follows: TGTGCCAGCAGACTAAAGACGGCGGGAGGGCCCTCAGATACGCAGTATTTT. It encodes CASRLKTAGGPSDTQYF.

The chain recombines TRBV25-1 with TRBJ1-5; D is ambiguous. V dropped 1 base and J dropped 0 bases, with 4 bases sitting between them. This CDR3 has 14 residues. Germline-derived CDR1 and CDR2 are MGHDK and SYGVNS. The CDR3 reads CASSELASNQPQHF. As DNA, the CDR3 is TGTGCCAGCAGTGAATTGGCTAGCAATCAGCCCCAGCATTTT.

A remark on this clonotype: This sequence may be a read error, since a much larger clone differs from it by one base. This chain links TRBV20-1 with TRBJ2-3, with D possibly being TRBD2 (5 bases). Germline assignment: CDR1 DFQATT and CDR2 SNEGSKA (reference sequence). This CDR3 region has 13 residues. The CDR3 nucleotides are TGCAATGCTAGAGATGGAGGTGCAGATACGCAGTATTTT. As protein: CNARDGGADTQYF.

This clonotype was seen repeatedly, ten times or more. V usage is TRBV29-1 and J usage is TRBJ2-3; D possibly corresponds to TRBD2 (6 bases). The V end was cut by 1 base, the J end by 11 bases, with 13 bases between. The CDR3 consists of 12 residues. Germline V gene data show CDR1 as SQVTM and CDR2 as ANQGSEA. CDR3: CSVEVRGRVQYF. The CDR3 DNA reads as TGCAGCGTTGAAGTCCGGGGGAGAGTGCAGTATTTT.

The chain is built from TRBV6-6 and TRBJ2-2; tentatively, D is TRBD1 or TRBD2 (5 bases each). Per germline, CDR1 MNHNY and CDR2 SVGAGI (reference sequence). Trimming shortened V by 4 bases and J by 3 bases, and 15 bases separated the two germline ends. CDR3 size: 16 residues. CDR3 protein: CASSCSFRGDTGELFF. The CDR3, as DNA: TGTGCCAGCAGTTGCTCTTTCCGGGGCGACACCGGGGAGCTGTTTTTT.

This clonotype was observed a few times. V is TRBV11-2 and J is TRBJ2-3; D is unclear. V lost 1 base to trimming and J lost 0 bases, with 8 bases between them. CDR3 size: 15 residues. Germline CDR1 reads SGHAT; CDR2 reads FQNNGV. CDR3 nucleotides: TGTGCCAGCAGCTTAGGGAGTCCTAGCACAGATACGCAGTATTTT. Translation: CASSLGSPSTDTQYF.

This chain uses TRBV12-3 or TRBV12-4 with TRBJ1-6; D remains ambiguous. This CDR3 spans 12 amino acids. V shed 5 bases and J shed 7 bases, with 6 bases lying between them. CDR3 nucleotide sequence: TGTGCCAGCAGTACCCTCAATTCACCCCTCCACTTT. Its translation: CASSTLNSPLHF.

This clonotype has only a few counts. The rearrangement joins TRBV30 to TRBJ2-1; possibly TRBD2 for D (5 bases). V dropped 4 bases and J dropped 4 bases, with 11 bases sitting between them. Germline CDR1 reads GTSNPN; CDR2 reads SVGIG (reference sequence). CDR3 size: 13 residues. The CDR3 reads CAWTRRRYNEQFF. Written as DNA, the CDR3 is TGTGCCTGGACCCGGAGGAGATACAATGAGCAGTTCTTC.

The sample holds a few counts of this clonotype. The chain employs TRBV20-1 and TRBJ2-7, with a possible D match to TRBD1 (6 bases). Trimming left V 5 bases short and J 1 base short, with 18 bases between. The CDR3 sequence is 15 residues long. Germline V gene lookup returns CDR1 DFQATT and CDR2 SNEGSKA (reference sequence). The CDR3 region has the DNA TGCAGTGCTCCTAACCGGGGACAAAAATCCTACGAGCAGTACTTC. This codes for CSAPNRGQKSYEQYF.

This clonotype was seen only a few times. A much larger clone differs from this one at a single base, so this may be a read error. The chain has TRBV12-3 or TRBV12-4 and TRBJ2-7, with TRBD2 as a possible D gene (6 bases). This CDR3 has 16 residues. The CDR3 sequence is CASSLGGRESVYEQYF. For the CDR3, the DNA is TGTGCTAGCAGTTTGGGGGGACGGGAATCAGTATACGAGCAGTACTTC.

This clonotype was seen more than once but under ten times. The chain recombines TRBV11-3 with TRBJ2-6; the match to TRBD1 covers 8 bases. CDR1 is SGHNT and CDR2 is YENEEA in the germline V gene. The CDR3 runs to 19 residues. Trimming removed 9 bases from V and 2 bases from J; junction bases left unmatched: 18. Written as DNA, the CDR3 is TGTGCCAGTCCCCCGCGTTGGACAGGGAAAACTGCTGGGGCCAACGTCCTGACTTTC. Translated, it gives CASPPRWTGKTAGANVLTF.

In its sample, this clonotype was seen many times. CDR3 DNA: TGCAGTGTCGACGGGACTACCTTCCTCAATGAGCAGTTCTTC. It codes for CSVDGTTFLNEQFF. The chain links TRBV20-1 to TRBJ2-1, with 7 nucleotides matching TRBD2. Germline CDR1 is DFQATT and CDR2 is SNEGSKA (reference sequence). Trimming removed 7 bases from V and 6 bases from J; junction bases left unmatched: 12. CDR3 length equals 14 residues.

The chain recombines TRBV4-2 with TRBJ2-7, with 9 bases matching TRBD2. The V gene's germline CDR1 is LGHNA and CDR2 YNFKEQ. CDR3 length equals 15 residues. V dropped 1 base and J dropped 3; count of bases not matched to a gene: 4. The CDR3 nucleotides read TGTGCCAGCAGCCAAGTGGGCGGGGGGGGCTACGAGCAGTACTTC. It is translated as CASSQVGGGGYEQYF.

This clonotype was observed many times. The chain carries TRBV9 and TRBJ2-5, with D tentatively TRBD2 (5 bases). The CDR3 covers 12 residues. The germline V gene has CDR1 SGDLS and CDR2 YYNGEE. The V and J ends lost 0 bases and 5 bases respectively, with 5 bases between them. CDR3 residues: CASSVAGETQYF. CDR3 coding DNA: TGTGCCAGCAGCGTAGCGGGGGAGACCCAGTACTTC.